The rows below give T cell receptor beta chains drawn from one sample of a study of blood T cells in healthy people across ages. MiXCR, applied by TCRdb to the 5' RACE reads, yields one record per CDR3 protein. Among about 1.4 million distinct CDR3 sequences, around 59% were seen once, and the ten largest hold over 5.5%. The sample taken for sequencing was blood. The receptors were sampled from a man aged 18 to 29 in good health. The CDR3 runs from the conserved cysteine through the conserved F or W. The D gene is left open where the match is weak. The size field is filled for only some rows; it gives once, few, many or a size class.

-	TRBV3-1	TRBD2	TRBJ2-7	TGTGCCAGCAGCCAAGTGGAACAGGGCCATCCGGGACTAGCGGCCTACAATGAGCAGTACTTC	CASSQVEQGHPGLAAYNEQYF
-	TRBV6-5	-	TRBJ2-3	TGTGCCAGCAGTTCTGGGATATGCACAGATACGCAGTATTTT	CASSSGICTDTQYF
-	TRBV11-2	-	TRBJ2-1	TGTGCCAGCAGCCGAGCGGAGGGGTTCAATGAGCAGTTCTTC	CASSRAEGFNEQFF
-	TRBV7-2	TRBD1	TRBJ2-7	TGTGCCAGCAGCCAGCCGGGACAGGTCTACGACCAGTACTTC	CASSQPGQVYDQYF
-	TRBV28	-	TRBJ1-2	TGTGCCAGCAGTCCGACAGGCGGTGGCTATGGCTACACCTTC	CASSPTGGGYGYTF
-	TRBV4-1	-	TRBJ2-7	TGCGCCAGCAGCAACCTAGCCTCGATCTCCTACGAGCAGTACTTC	CASSNLASISYEQYF
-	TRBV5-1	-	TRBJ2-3	TGCGCCAGCAGCTTGGCCCCAGGTGCAGGAGATACGCAGTATTTT	CASSLAPGAGDTQYF
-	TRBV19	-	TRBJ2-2	TGTGCCAGTAGTATGACAAGGAACACCGGGGAGCTGTTTTTT	CASSMTRNTGELFF
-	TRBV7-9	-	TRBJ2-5	TGTGCCAGCAGCCTAAAGACAGGAGACCAAGAGACCCAGTACTTC	CASSLKTGDQETQYF
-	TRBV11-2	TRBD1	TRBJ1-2	TGTGCCAGCAGCTTCTGGACAGGGGAGTACTATGGCTACACCTTC	CASSFWTGEYYGYTF
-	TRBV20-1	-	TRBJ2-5	TGCAGTGCTAGGGCCCCGGACCCGGACCAAGAGACCCAGTACTTC	CSARAPDPDQETQYF
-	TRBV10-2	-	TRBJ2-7	TGCGCCAGCAGTGAGTCGAATAACGAGCAGTACTTC	CASSESNNEQYF
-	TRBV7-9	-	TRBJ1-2	TGTGCCAGCAGCTTAGTCGCCCCAGGGGTAGGGGGCTACACCTTC	CASSLVAPGVGGYTF
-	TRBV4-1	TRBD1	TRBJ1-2	TGCGCCAGCAGCCAAGACGGGACAGGGTCCACGATTAACTATGGCTACACCTTC	CASSQDGTGSTINYGYTF
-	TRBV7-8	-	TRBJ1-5	TGTGCCAGCAGCCTCCTTCCAGAAAACTACGAGCAGGAGGGGAGCAATCAGCCCCAGCATTTT	CASSLLPENYEQEGSNQPQHF
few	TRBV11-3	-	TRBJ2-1	TGTGCCAGCAGCCCCCGCGGGGTCAATGAGCAGTTCTTC	CASSPRGVNEQFF
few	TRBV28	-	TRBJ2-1	TGTGCCAGCGGCAACAGGGTATTCGATGAGCAGTTCTTC	CASGNRVFDEQFF
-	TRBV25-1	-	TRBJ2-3	TGTGCCAGCAGTGAACTCTTTGGGGGGGCAGAAGATACGCAGTATTTT	CASSELFGGAEDTQYF
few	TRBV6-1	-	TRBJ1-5	TGTGCCACTACCCTGGGACGGCTCAATCAGCCCCAGCATTTT	CATTLGRLNQPQHF
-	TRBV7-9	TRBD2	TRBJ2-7	TGTGCCAGCAGAGACCCTAGCGGGGGGCGTCCCTACGAGCAGTACTTC	CASRDPSGGRPYEQYF
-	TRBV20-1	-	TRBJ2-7	TGCAGTTCATACCCTTTTGGGCGGAGCTCCTACGAGCAGTACTTC	CSSYPFGRSSYEQYF
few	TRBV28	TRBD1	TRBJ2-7	TGTGCCAGCAGAGCCGGGACAGGGGCCTACGAGCAGTACTTC	CASRAGTGAYEQYF
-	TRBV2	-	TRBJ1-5	TGTGCCAGCACAGGGTTGGGCAATCAGCCCCAGCATTTT	CASTGLGNQPQHF
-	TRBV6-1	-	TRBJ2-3	TGTGCCAGCAGCATCCAACTAAACCCAGCCCTTACCACAGATACGCAGTATTTT	CASSIQLNPALTTDTQYF
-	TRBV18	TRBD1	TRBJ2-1	TGTGCCAGCTCACCCGACCGGACAGGGGGTCTTTACAATGAGCAGTTCTTC	CASSPDRTGGLYNEQFF
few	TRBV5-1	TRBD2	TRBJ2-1	TGCGCCAGCAGCTTGAGTGTACTAGCGGGGCCTCTAGAGCAGTTCTTC	CASSLSVLAGPLEQFF
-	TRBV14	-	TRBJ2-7	TGTGCCAGCAGCCACATCCAGGCCGAGCATTACGAGCAGTACTTC	CASSHIQAEHYEQYF
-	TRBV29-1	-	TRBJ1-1	TGCAGCGTTGTCAGGGCGTGGAGCACTGAAGCTTTCTTT	CSVVRAWSTEAFF
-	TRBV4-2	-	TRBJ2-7	TGTACCAGCAGCCAAGATTACGGAGGAGGCAACGAGCAGTACTTC	CTSSQDYGGGNEQYF
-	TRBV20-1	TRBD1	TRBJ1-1	TGCAGTGCTAGGGGGGACAGTAACAGCGACACTGAAGCTTTCTTT	CSARGDSNSDTEAFF
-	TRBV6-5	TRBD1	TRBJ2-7	TGTGCCAGCAGTTACCCACGTTCGGGACAGGGAGGGACCTACGAGCAGTACTTC	CASSYPRSGQGGTYEQYF
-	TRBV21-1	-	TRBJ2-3	TGTGCCAGCAGCCCTCAACGCGGGGGGGGAAATACGCAGTATTTT	CASSPQRGGGNTQYF
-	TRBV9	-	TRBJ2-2	-	CASSDWTSGGLRAGELFF
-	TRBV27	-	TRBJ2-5	TGTGCCAGCATGGGGACTCCAGGGAGTGGGACCCAGTACTTC	CASMGTPGSGTQYF
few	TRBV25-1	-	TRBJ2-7	TGTGCCAGCAGTGAGCTAGCCCCCCGTATATACGAGCAGTACTTC	CASSELAPRIYEQYF
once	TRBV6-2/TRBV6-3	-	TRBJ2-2	TGTGCCAGCAGCCTAGGGGTCTCCGAGGAGCTGTTTTTT	CASSLGVSEELFF
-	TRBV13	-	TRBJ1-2	TGTGCCAGCAGCCTCTGGGAAGACGGCTACACCTTC	CASSLWEDGYTF
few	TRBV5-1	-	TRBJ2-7	TGTGCCAGCAGTTTAGACAGAAATTCCTACGAGCAGTACTTC	CASSLDRNSYEQYF
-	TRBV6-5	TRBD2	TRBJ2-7	TGTGCCAGCAGTCGCATCGGTAGCGGGGTTTACGAGCAGTACTTC	CASSRIGSGVYEQYF
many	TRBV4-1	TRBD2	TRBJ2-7	TGCGCCAGCAGCCGGACTAGCGGGGCCTACGAGCAGTACTTC	CASSRTSGAYEQYF
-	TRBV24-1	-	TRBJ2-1	TGTGCCACCAGTGATTTAAAGGTTGCCGAGCAGTTCTTC	CATSDLKVAEQFF
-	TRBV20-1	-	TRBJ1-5	TGCAGTGCTTTCACGGACAGAGTACTGAATCAGCCCCAGCATTTT	CSAFTDRVLNQPQHF
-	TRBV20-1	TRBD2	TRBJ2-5	TGCAGTGCTAGAGATCCAGCGGGGGGACAAGAGACCCAGTACTTC	CSARDPAGGQETQYF
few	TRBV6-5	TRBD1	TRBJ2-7	TGTGCCAGCACCGGTCGACAGGGGGCCTACGAGCAGTACTTC	CASTGRQGAYEQYF
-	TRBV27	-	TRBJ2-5	TGTGCCAGCAGTCCAGGGACATCTGAAGAGACCCAGTACTTC	CASSPGTSEETQYF
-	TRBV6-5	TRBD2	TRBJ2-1	TGTGCCAGCAGCTCCGGGACTAGAAACAATGAGCAGTTCTTC	CASSSGTRNNEQFF
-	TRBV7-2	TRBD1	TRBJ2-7	TGTGCCAGCAGCTTAGCGCAGTATAGGACAGGGCCAACCTACGAGCAGTACTTC	CASSLAQYRTGPTYEQYF
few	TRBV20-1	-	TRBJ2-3	TGCAGTGCTAGAGGGGCGAGCACAGATACGCAGTATTTT	CSARGASTDTQYF
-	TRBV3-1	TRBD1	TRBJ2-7	TGTGCCAGCAGCAAAACTACAGGGGAGAGCTCCTACGAGCAGTACTTC	CASSKTTGESSYEQYF
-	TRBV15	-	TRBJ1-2	TGTGCCACCAGCAGAGATTACGGTAGCGGGGACCTTTATGGCTACACCTTC	CATSRDYGSGDLYGYTF
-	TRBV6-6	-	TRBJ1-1	TGTGCCTGCGGTTACAGGGAGAACACTGAAGCTTTCTTT	CACGYRENTEAFF
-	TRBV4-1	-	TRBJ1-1	TGCGCCAGCAGCCATACCCCAGGGTCCACTGAAGCTTTCTTT	CASSHTPGSTEAFF
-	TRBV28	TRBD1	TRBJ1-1	TGTGCCAGCAGTCCCCAGGGGGGAGGACGCACTGAAGCTTTCTTT	CASSPQGGGRTEAFF
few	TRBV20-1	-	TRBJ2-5	TGCAGTGCTAGAGATCTGGACACTCCCTCTGTGGAGACCCAGTACTTC	CSARDLDTPSVETQYF